The TCR beta chain described here comes from a study of Ad26.COV2.S vaccination and SARS-CoV-2 variants. Assay: immunoSEQ multiplex PCR; the TCRdb copy retains only in-frame clones and omits some. The table shows about 480,000 clones, with 87% occurring only once. This clone has a handful of counts. Treatment indicated: 15 to 20 received Ad26.COV2.S at low or high dose, single or two shots; about 5 received placebo; per-sample allocation not given. The study sampled participants on day 63 after the first vaccine or placebo injection. In Boston, the donor was an adult between 18-55 years of age. This sample comprised peripheral blood, obtained in a trial of Ad26.COV2.S vaccine versus placebo. This sequence originates from a person between 18 and 65 years old who received the Ad26.COV2.S COVID-19 vaccine or a placebo.

CDR3 bases: TGTGCCAGCAGTGAGGCGGGGTCGGGGAGTGGCTACACCTTC. Amino acids: CASSEAGSGSGYTF. The V and J genes are TRBV6-1 and TRBJ1-2, with D hard to call. CDR3 length: 14 amino acids. V was shortened by 3 bases and J by 7 bases, with 15 bases between the two germline ends. CDR1 is MNHNS, CDR2 SASEGT, per germline.